In this sample, the clone carrying this TCR beta chain turned up many times. The CDR3 runs to 14 residues. The V and J ends lost 3 bases and 5 bases respectively, with 11 bases between them. This sample is part of a study of early T cells in non-severe SARS-CoV-2 infection. Study overall: The sequenced material was bulk RNA from unsorted whole blood, and its chains were unpaired.

TCRdb recomputed calls from the 5' RACE reads with MiXCR, one row per CDR3 protein. The sample lists some 76,000 distinct CDR3 sequences, approximately 14% occurring once. The material sequenced was whole blood. V and J are TRBV12-3 or TRBV12-4 and TRBJ2-1; perhaps TRBD2 as D (5 bases). This clonotype was sampled from an adult who was a healthcare worker with PCR-confirmed SARS-CoV-2 infection or an uninfected control (not recorded which). CDR3 in amino acids: CASSFWTRNNEQFF. CDR3 in DNA: TGTGCCAGCAGTTTTTGGACTCGTAACAATGAGCAGTTCTTC.